This TCR beta chain was obtained from a study of T cells in Graves' hyperthyroidism and ophthalmopathy. RNA transcripts provided the source from which TCR beta CDR3 regions were amplified. TCR CDR3 underwent first-round RT-PCR with the HTBI primer set. TCRdb redid the calling of the multiplex PCR reads with MiXCR, one entry per CDR3 protein. The data show fewer than 500,000 distinct CDR3 sequences, approximately 14% seen once. This clonotype occurred many times. Germline lookup yields CDR1 MDHEN and CDR2 SYDVKM. Trimming pared 7 bases from V and 3 bases from J, leaving 7 bases between. CDR3 length: 11 residues.

The receptor's source is a woman younger than 45 with Graves' ophthalmopathy. The source material was blood. The chain links TRBV28 to TRBJ2-7; unclear D gene. The CDR3 DNA reads as TGTGCCAGCAAAAGGGTCTACGAGCAGTACTTC. It translates to CASKRVYEQYF.